The T cell receptor beta chain under discussion was sequenced for a study of Graves' ophthalmopathy and Graves' hyperthyroidism. Study-level findings and limits: Clonotypes were expanded in thyroid at above 0.001 frequency, and most also appeared in blood. Classification of ophthalmopathy versus stable hyperthyroidism by a 13-signature model yielded roughly 86% sensitivity and roughly 80% specificity. Ophthalmopathy progression predictions by the model showed about 75% specificity and 70.59% sensitivity.

A word on this clonotype: Its specificity is unknown.

The authors amplified TCR beta CDR3 regions from RNA transcripts. RT-PCR in the first round used HTBI primers; a second-round multiplex PCR followed. TCRdb reprocessed the multiplex PCR reads with MiXCR, giving one entry per CDR3 protein. This sample carries around 1,000,000 distinct CDR3 sequences, approximately 35% of them seen once, and the ten largest clones take over 8.5%. Hyperthyroidism patients were newly diagnosed, ill under 2 months, and aged 18 to 65 years. V trimming: 5 bases; J trimming: 2 bases; junction bases outside the gene matches: 24. The CDR3 is 20 residues long. From germline, CDR1 is SGDLS and CDR2 YYNGEE.

V usage is TRBV9 and J usage is TRBJ2-5, with TRBD2 identical over 7 bases. Sequencing was done on a sample of peripheral blood or thyroid tissue (not recorded which). The TCR originated in an adult man with Graves' hyperthyroidism. The CDR3 nucleotides are TGTGCCAGCAGTCCTAACGAGAACGCTAGCGGAGCTCAGAGGCAAGAGACCCAGTACTTC. Translation: CASSPNENASGAQRQETQYF.